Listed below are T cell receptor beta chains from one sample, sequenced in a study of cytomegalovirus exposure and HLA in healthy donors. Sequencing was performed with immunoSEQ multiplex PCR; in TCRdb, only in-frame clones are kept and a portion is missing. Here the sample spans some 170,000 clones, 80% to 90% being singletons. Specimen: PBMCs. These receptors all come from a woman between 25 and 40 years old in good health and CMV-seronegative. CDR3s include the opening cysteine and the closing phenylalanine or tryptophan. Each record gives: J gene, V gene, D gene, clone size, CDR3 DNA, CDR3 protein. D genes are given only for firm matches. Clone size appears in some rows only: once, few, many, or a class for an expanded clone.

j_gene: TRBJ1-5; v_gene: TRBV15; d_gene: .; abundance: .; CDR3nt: TGTGCCACCCGGGGGAGGGACAATCAGCCCCAGCATTTT; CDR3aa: CATRGRDNQPQHF
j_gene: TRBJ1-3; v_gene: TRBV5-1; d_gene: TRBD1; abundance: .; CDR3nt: TGCGCCAGCAGCTCGGGGACAGGGACTGGAAACACCATATATTTT; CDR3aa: CASSSGTGTGNTIYF
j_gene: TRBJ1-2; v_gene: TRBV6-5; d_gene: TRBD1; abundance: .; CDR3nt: TGTGCCAGCAGTCGGACAGGAGTCCATGGCTACACCTTC; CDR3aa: CASSRTGVHGYTF
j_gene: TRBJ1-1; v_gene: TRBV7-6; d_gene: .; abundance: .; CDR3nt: TGTGCCAGCAGCTTAGGTACCGGTTTGGAGTTGACTGAAGCTTTCTTT; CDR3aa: CASSLGTGLELTEAFF
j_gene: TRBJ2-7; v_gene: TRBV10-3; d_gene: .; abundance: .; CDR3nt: TGTGCCATCAGCCGAACAGGCTTCGAGCAGTACTTC; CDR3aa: CAISRTGFEQYF
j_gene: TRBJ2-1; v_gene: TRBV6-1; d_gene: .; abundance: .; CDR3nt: TGTGCCAGCAGTGAAGCGATGGGACTGAGGAATGAGCAGTTCTTC; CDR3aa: CASSEAMGLRNEQFF
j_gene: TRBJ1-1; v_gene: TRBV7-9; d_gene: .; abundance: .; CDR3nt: TGTGCCAGCAGCACCAGGGGGAACACTGAAGCTTTCTTT; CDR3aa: CASSTRGNTEAFF
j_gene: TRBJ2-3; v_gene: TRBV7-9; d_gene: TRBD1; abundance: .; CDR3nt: TGTGCCAGCAGCCGGACAGGGGTGACAGATACGCAGTATTTT; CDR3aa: CASSRTGVTDTQYF
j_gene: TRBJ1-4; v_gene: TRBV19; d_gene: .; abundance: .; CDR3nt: TGTGCCAGTAGTATAGATCAAGGCGGCTTTAGTGAAAAACTGTTTTTT; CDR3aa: CASSIDQGGFSEKLFF
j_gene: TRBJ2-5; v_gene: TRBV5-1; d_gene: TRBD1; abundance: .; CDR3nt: TGCGCCAGCTGTACGTCTTGGGACAGACAAGAGACCCAGTACTTC; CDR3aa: CASCTSWDRQETQYF
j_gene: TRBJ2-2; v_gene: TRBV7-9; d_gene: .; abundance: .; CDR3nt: TGTGCCAGCAGCTTCGTCGGCGGCACCGGGGAGCTGTTTTTT; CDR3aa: CASSFVGGTGELFF
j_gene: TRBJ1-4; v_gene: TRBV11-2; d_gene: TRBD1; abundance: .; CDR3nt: TGTGCCAGCAGCTTAGGGGACAGGGGCGGAACTAATGAAAAACTGTTTTTT; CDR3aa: CASSLGDRGGTNEKLFF
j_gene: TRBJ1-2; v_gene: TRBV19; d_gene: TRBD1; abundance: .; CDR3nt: TGTGCCAGTAGCGGACAGGAAAATAACTATGGCTACACCTTC; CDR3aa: CASSGQENNYGYTF
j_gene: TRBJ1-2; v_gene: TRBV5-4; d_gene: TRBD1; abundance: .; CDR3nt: TGTGCCAGCAGCACGACAGGGGGCAGGGGCTACACCTTC; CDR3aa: CASSTTGGRGYTF
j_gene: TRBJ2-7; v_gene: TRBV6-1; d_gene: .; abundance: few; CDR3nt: TGTGCCAGCAGTGAGACGGGAACCTCCTACGAGCAGTACTTC; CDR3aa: CASSETGTSYEQYF
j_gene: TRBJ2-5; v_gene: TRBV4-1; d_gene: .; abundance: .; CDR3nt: TGCGCCAGCAGCCAAGGCAGCGAAGAGACCCAGTACTTC; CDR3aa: CASSQGSEETQYF
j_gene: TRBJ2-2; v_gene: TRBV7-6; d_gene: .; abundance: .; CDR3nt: TGTGCCAGCAGCTCTACGTCCACAGGGTCCGGGGAGCTGTTTTTT; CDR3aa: CASSSTSTGSGELFF
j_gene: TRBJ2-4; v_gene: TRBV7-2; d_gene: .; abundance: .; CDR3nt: TGTGCCAGCAGCTCCCAACAGGACGACAGTAGTCCCTCCTTC; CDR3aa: CASSSQQDDSSPSF
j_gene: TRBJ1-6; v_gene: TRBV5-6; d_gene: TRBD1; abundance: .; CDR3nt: TGTGCCAGCAGCTCAGACAGGGGGCTGTCACCCCTCCACTTT; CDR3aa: CASSSDRGLSPLHF
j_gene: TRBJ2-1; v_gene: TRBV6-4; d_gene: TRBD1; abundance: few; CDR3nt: TGTGCCAGCAGTCGACAGGGGGATAAGAATGAGCAGTTCTTC; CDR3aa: CASSRQGDKNEQFF
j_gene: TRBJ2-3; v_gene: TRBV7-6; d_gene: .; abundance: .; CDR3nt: TGTGCCAGCAGCTTTTATGTTGGCACAGATACGCAGTATTTT; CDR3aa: CASSFYVGTDTQYF
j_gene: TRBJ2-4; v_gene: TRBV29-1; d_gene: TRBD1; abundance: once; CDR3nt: TGCAGCGTTGAAGACAGGGGGCTGGTCAAAAACATTCAGTACTTC; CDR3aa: CSVEDRGLVKNIQYF
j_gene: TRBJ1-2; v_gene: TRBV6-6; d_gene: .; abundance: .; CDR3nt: TGTGCCAGCAGTGACAGGAACTATGGCTACACCTTC; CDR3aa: CASSDRNYGYTF
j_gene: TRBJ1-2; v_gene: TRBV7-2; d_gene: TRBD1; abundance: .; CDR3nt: TGTGCCAGCAGCTTACTTCGGGACAGGGGACATGGCTACACCTTC; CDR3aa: CASSLLRDRGHGYTF
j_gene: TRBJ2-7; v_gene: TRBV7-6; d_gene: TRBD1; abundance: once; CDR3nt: TGTGCCAGCAGCTACTTACCAGCCCAGGGGGCTCGGTCCTACGAGCAGTACTTC; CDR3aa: CASSYLPAQGARSYEQYF
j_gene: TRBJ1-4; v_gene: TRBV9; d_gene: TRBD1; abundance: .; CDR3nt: TGTGCCAGCAGCAGAGGACAGGCCGCTAATGAAAAACTGTTTTTT; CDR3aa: CASSRGQAANEKLFF
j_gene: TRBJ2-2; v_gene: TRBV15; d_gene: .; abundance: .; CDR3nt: TGTGCCACCAGCAGAGTACGGTACGGGGAGCTGTTTTTT; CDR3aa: CATSRVRYGELFF
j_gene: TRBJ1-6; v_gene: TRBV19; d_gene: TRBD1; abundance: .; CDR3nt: TGTGCCAGTAGGAAAGGGGGCGAGTCGTCACCCCTCCACTTT; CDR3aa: CASRKGGESSPLHF
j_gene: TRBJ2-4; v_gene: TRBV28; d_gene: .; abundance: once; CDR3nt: TGTGCCAGCAGACACCCCGGGGGGCCGGCCAAAAACATTCAGTACTTC; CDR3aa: CASRHPGGPAKNIQYF
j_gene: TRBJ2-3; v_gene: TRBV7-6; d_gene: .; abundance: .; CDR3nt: TGTGCCAGCAGCTTAGCCCCATCACAGGAAACAGATACGCAGTATTTT; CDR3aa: CASSLAPSQETDTQYF
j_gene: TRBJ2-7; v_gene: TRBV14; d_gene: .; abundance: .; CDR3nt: TGTGCCAGCAGCCAAGCGTTAGCCGCTACCTACGAGCAGTACTTC; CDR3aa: CASSQALAATYEQYF
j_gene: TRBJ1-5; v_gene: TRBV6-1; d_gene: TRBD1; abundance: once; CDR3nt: TGTGCCAGCAGTGAATTACAGGGGGCTCTCAATCAGCCCCAGCATTTT; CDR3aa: CASSELQGALNQPQHF
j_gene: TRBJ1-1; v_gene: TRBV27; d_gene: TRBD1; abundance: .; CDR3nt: TGTGCCAGCAGTTCCGAACAGGGGATGAACACTGAAGCTTTCTTT; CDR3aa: CASSSEQGMNTEAFF
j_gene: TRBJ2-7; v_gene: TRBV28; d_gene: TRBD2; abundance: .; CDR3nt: TGTGCCAGCAGCCCGGGGACTAGCGGATCAAGCACCTACGAGCAGTACTTC; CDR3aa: CASSPGTSGSSTYEQYF
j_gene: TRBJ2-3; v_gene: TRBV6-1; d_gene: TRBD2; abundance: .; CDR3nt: TGTGCCAGCAGGCGGGGGGGCCCGCCAAATACGCAGTATTTT; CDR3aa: CASRRGGPPNTQYF
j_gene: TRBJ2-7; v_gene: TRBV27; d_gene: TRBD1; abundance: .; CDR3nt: TGTGCCAGCAGTGTCGCAGGGGGCAGGTCCTACGAGCAGTACTTC; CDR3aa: CASSVAGGRSYEQYF
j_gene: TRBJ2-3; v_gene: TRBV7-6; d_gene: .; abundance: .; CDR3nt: TGTGCCAGCCGGACTAAAAGCACAGATACGCAGTATTTT; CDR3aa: CASRTKSTDTQYF
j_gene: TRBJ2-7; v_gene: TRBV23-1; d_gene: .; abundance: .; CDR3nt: TGCGCCAGCAGTCAAATTCTACTTCTCGGCGGGTACGAGCAGTACTTC; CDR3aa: CASSQILLLGGYEQYF
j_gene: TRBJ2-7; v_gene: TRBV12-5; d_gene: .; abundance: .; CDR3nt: TGTGCTAGTGGTTTCCGGTCTGGTACCGAGGCCTTGATCTACGAGCAGTACTTC; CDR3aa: CASGFRSGTEALIYEQYF
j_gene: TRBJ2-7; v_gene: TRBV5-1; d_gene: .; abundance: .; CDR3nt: TGCGCCAGCAGAGCAGGGGTCGAGCAGTACTTC; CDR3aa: CASRAGVEQYF
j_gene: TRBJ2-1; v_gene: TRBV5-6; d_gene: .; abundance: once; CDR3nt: TGTGCCAGCAGCGGCGTTAGCGGCGCTTTCTCCTACAATGAGCAGTTCTTC; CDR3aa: CASSGVSGAFSYNEQFF
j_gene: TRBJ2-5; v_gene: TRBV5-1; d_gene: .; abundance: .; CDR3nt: TGCGCCAGCAGCTTGGATCGAACCCAACACGTCTCAAAGACCCAGTACTTC; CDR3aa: CASSLDRTQHVSKTQYF
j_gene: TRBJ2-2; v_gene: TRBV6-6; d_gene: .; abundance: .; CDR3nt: TGTGCCAGCATAGGAGGGGCGGTCGCCGGGGAGCTGTTTTTT; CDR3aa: CASIGGAVAGELFF
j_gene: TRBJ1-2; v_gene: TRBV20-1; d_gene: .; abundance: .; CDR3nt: TGCAGTGCTAGGACAGGTGGCTACACCTTC; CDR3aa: CSARTGGYTF
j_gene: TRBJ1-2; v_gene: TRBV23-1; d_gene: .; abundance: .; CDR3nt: TGCGCCAGCAGCCCGGGGGGGCAGTCAAGCTATGGCTACACCTTC; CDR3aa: CASSPGGQSSYGYTF
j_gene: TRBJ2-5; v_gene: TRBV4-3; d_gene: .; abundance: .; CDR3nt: TGCGCCAGCAGCCAAGATTTAGGACAGGGACTAACCCAGTACTTC; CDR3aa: CASSQDLGQGLTQYF
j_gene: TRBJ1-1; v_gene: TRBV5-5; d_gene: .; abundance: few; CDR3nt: TGTGCCAGCAGCTTGTCTGTGGGAGAGACTGAAGCTTTCTTT; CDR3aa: CASSLSVGETEAFF
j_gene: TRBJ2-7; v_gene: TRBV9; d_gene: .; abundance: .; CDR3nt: TGTGCCAGCAGCGTAGCCGGTAGCGACTACGAGCAGTACTTC; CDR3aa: CASSVAGSDYEQYF